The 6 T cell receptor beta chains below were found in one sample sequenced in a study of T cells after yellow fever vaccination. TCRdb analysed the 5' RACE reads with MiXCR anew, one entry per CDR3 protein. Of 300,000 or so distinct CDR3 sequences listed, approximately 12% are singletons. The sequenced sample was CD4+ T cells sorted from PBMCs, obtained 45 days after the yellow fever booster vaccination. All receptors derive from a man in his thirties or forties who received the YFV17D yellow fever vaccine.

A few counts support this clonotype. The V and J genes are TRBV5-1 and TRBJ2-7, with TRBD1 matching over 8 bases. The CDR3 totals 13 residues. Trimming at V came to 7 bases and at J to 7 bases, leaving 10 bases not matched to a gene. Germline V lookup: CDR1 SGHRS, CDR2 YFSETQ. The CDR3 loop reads CASQGTGLLEQYF. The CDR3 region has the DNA TGCGCCAGCCAAGGGACAGGCCTTTTGGAGCAGTACTTC.

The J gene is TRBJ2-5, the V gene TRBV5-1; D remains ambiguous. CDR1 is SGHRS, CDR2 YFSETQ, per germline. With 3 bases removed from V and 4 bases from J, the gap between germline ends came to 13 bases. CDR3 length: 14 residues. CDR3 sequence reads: CASSWQHGRETQYF. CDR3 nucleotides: TGCGCCAGCAGCTGGCAGCACGGACGAGAGACCCAGTACTTC.

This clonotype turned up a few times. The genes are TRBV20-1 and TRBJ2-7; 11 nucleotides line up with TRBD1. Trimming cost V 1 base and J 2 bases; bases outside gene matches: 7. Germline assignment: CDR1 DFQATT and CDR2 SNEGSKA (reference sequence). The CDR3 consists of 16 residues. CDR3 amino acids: CSARVVPGQGAYEQYF. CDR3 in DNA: TGCAGTGCTAGAGTGGTACCGGGACAGGGGGCCTACGAGCAGTACTTC.

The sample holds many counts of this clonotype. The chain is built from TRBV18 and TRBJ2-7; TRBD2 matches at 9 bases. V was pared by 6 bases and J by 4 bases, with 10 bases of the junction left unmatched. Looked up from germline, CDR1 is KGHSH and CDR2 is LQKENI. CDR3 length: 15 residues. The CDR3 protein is CASSLSGSPQYEQYF. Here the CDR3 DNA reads TGTGCCAGCTCTCTTAGCGGGAGTCCGCAGTACGAGCAGTACTTC. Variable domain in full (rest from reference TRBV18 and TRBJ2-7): NAGVMQNPRHLVRRRGQEARLRCSPMKGHSHVYWYRQLPEEGLKFMVYLQKENIIDESGMPKERFSAEFPKEGPSILRIQQVVRGDSAAYFCASSLSGSPQYEQYFGPGTRLTVT.

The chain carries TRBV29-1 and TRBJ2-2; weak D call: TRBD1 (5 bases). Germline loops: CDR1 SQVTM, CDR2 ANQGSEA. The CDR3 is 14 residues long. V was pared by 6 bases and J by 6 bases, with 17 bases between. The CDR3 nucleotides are TGCAGCGTAGGACCAGAAAAAGGGGCCGGGGAGCTGTTTTTT. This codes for CSVGPEKGAGELFF.

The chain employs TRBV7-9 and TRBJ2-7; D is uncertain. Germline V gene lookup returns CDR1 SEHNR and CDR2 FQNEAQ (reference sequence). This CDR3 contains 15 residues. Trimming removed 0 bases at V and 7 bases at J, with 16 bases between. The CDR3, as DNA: TGTGCCAGCAGCTTAGCGGGTCAGCCTAGTTGGGAGCAGTACTTC. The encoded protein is CASSLAGQPSWEQYF.